A single sample gave rise to the 9 T cell receptor beta chains below, sequenced in a study of response to subunit inactivated influenza vaccine. TCRdb reanalysed the RT-PCR reads using MiXCR and keeps one entry per CDR3 protein. The repertoire holds 160,000 or so distinct CDR3 sequences, with about a tenth as singletons. Source: non-naive T cells sorted from PBMCs, taken roughly 47 days after vaccination. The receptors were sampled from a man aged 45-65 years who received an inactivated influenza vaccine.

This clonotype came up many times. The rearrangement links TRBV18 to TRBJ1-1; D is unresolved. Germline-derived CDR1 and CDR2 are KGHSH and LQKENI. The CDR3 is 13 amino acids. The V and J ends lost 0 bases and 6 bases respectively, with 8 bases between them. The CDR3 sequence: CASSPPNQPEAFF. CDR3 coding DNA: TGTGCCAGCTCACCACCTAACCAACCTGAAGCTTTCTTT. Full variable domain (outside the CDR3, taken from reference TRBV18 and TRBJ1-1): NAGVMQNPRHLVRRRGQEARLRCSPMKGHSHVYWYRQLPEEGLKFMVYLQKENIIDESGMPKERFSAEFPKEGPSILRIQQVVRGDSAAYFCASSPPNQPEAFFGQGTRLTVV.

This clonotype was observed at least ten times. This chain connects TRBV3-1 to TRBJ2-2; D perhaps matches TRBD1 (6 bases). CDR3 size: 15 residues. Germline-derived CDR1 and CDR2 are LGHDT and YNNKEL (reference sequence). V dropped 3 bases and J dropped 6 bases, with 14 bases sitting between them. The CDR3 nucleotides read TGTGCCAGCAGCCATGTACAGGGATGGCCCGGGGAGCTGTTTTTT. It specifies CASSHVQGWPGELFF.

This clonotype was counted between two and nine times. The rearrangement uses TRBV4-3 and TRBJ1-1; D is possibly TRBD1 (6 bases). Germline CDR1 LGHNA, CDR2 YSLEER. The CDR3 loop spans 12 amino acids. V was pared by 5 bases and J by 4 bases, with 8 bases between. This CDR3 reads CASSAGATEAFF. The CDR3 nucleotides read TGCGCCAGCAGCGCAGGGGCCACTGAAGCTTTCTTT.

This clonotype occurred many times. The V gene is TRBV24-1, the J gene TRBJ2-1; D is unresolved. The CDR3 length is 16 residues. V was clipped by 3 bases and J by 1 base, with 12 bases between them. CDR1 is KGHDR and CDR2 is SFDVKD in the germline V gene. The CDR3 protein is CATSDRLFTSYNEQFF. The CDR3 DNA reads TGTGCCACCAGTGATCGATTGTTTACGTCCTACAATGAGCAGTTCTTC.

This clonotype was seen many times. The rearrangement links TRBV27 to TRBJ2-7, with D possibly TRBD2 on 6 matching bases. Germline CDR1 MNHEY, CDR2 SMNVEV (reference sequence). Trimming left V 5 bases short and J 2 bases short, with 13 bases between. The CDR3 totals 14 residues. This CDR3 is CASSKTGEAYEQYF. The DNA of the CDR3 is TGTGCCAGCAGTAAAACCGGGGAGGCCTACGAGCAGTACTTC.

The gene calls are TRBV5-6 and TRBJ1-4; tentatively, D is TRBD1 (6 bases). Trimming stripped 2 bases from V and 0 bases from J, with 11 bases between. CDR1 and CDR2 from the germline V gene are SGHDT and YYEEEE. The CDR3 is made up of 16 amino acids. In DNA, the CDR3 is TGTGCCAGCAGCTTCACGACAGGAGCAACTAATGAAAAACTGTTTTTT. Protein: CASSFTTGATNEKLFF.

Only a few counts were recorded for this clonotype. This chain uses TRBV6-1 with TRBJ1-3; tentative D call: TRBD1 (5 bases). The CDR3 runs to 14 residues. Germline loops: CDR1 MNHNS, CDR2 SASEGT. Trimming took off 7 bases at V and 2 bases at J, with 12 bases between the two ends. The CDR3 DNA sequence: TGTGCCAGCACCCAAGACAGAACTGGAAACACCATATATTTT. This translates into CASTQDRTGNTIYF.

The chain joins TRBV7-2 to TRBJ2-1; tentative D call: TRBD2 (5 bases). The CDR3 is 13 amino acids. Germline assignment: CDR1 SGHTA and CDR2 FQGNSA. V was shortened by 5 bases and J by 4 bases, with 9 bases between the two germline ends. The CDR3 DNA reads as TGTGCCAGCAGCCTGCGGGTGTACAATGAGCAGTTCTTC. Translation gives CASSLRVYNEQFF.

This clonotype was observed a few times. The chain employs TRBV7-2 and TRBJ2-7; TRBD1 is a possible D gene (6 bases). Trimming took off 5 bases at V and 5 bases at J, with 16 bases between the two ends. The CDR3 covers 14 residues. Germline values: CDR1 SGHTA, CDR2 FQGNSA. CDR3 DNA: TGTGCCAGCAGCACCGCCTTACAGGGAAACGAGCAGTACTTC. It specifies CASSTALQGNEQYF. Together with reference TRBV7-2 and TRBJ2-7, the CDR3 gives the full variable domain: GAGVSQSPSNKVTEKGKDVELRCDPISGHTALYWYRQSLGQGLEFLIYFQGNSAPDKSGLPSDRFSAERTGGSVSTLTIQRTQQEDSAVYLCASSTALQGNEQYFGPGTRLTVT.